This passage covers 23 T cell receptor beta chains from one sample sequenced in a study of T cell responses to AZD1222 COVID-19 vaccine (TCRdb year 2021). Library preparation used the immunoSEQ multiplex PCR assay. What TCRdb holds here is the immuneACCESS table cut down to in-frame rearrangements. Part of the clones is not present; checked against another copy, under half of the missing clones reflect an unresolved V gene, and the others are unexplained. In all, the sample holds some 130,000 clones, and about 93% of those were seen once. The ten largest make up 6% to 7.5% of the sample. Explained via the paper, the time point label denotes: about 28 days (+/-7) after the second vaccine dose. Sequenced material: peripheral blood, taken 28 days after the second AZD1222 dose. The receptors were gathered from an adult who received the AZD1222 COVID-19 vaccine.

V gene TRBV5-8 combines with J gene TRBJ1-5, with TRBD1 matching over 11 bases. The length of the CDR3 is 15 residues. CDR1 and CDR2 from the germline V gene are SGHTS and YDEGEE. V dropped 4 bases and J dropped 7; count of bases not matched to a gene: 7. The CDR3: CASSTGTGGFQPQHF. The CDR3, as DNA: TGTGCCAGCAGCACCGGGACAGGGGGTTTCCAGCCCCAGCATTTT.

This chain links TRBV29-1 with TRBJ1-1; no definite D call. The CDR3 has 13 amino acids. CDR1 and CDR2 from the germline V gene are SQVTM and ANQGSEA. Trimming took off 0 bases at V and 1 base at J, with 6 bases between the two ends. The CDR3 nucleotides are TGCAGCGTTGAAGATCGGGGGAACACTGAAGCTTTCTTT. This gives the protein CSVEDRGNTEAFF.

The V gene is TRBV6-5, the J gene TRBJ1-5, with a possible D match to TRBD1 (5 bases). V lost 11 bases, J lost 5 bases, and 19 bases lay in between. Germline V lookup: CDR1 MNHEY, CDR2 SVGAGI. The CDR3 loop spans 14 amino acids. The chain's CDR3 is CAGTTGLNDQPQHF. CDR3 DNA sequence: TGTGCCGGAACAACGGGGCTTAATGATCAGCCCCAGCATTTT.

The rearrangement joins TRBV29-1 to TRBJ1-1; no reliable D call. The CDR3 covers 10 residues. V dropped 4 bases and J dropped 5 bases, with 5 bases sitting between them. Germline CDR1 and CDR2: SQVTM and ANQGSEA. The CDR3 loop reads CSVGATEAFF. As DNA, the CDR3 is TGCAGCGTTGGGGCAACTGAAGCTTTCTTT.

This clone has a single count. The J gene is TRBJ1-6, the V gene TRBV13; 11 nucleotides align to TRBD1. The CDR3 extends over 16 amino acids. Germline V lookup: CDR1 PRHDT, CDR2 FYEKMQ (reference sequence). J was trimmed by 8 bases and V by 8 bases; bases with no gene match: 11. The CDR3 DNA reads TGTGCCAGCCAGCCCCGGGACAGGGGGAGGGATTCACCCCTCCACTTT. It is translated as CASQPRDRGRDSPLHF.

The rearrangement links TRBV5-1 to TRBJ2-5; 8 bases match TRBD1. Germline V gene data show CDR1 as SGHRS and CDR2 as YFSETQ. Germline trimming cut 4 bases from V and 4 bases from J; bases unmatched to any gene: 6. This CDR3 has 14 amino acids. Here the CDR3 DNA reads TGCGCCAGCAGCCCCGGACAGGGCAGAGAGACCCAGTACTTC. Protein product: CASSPGQGRETQYF.

The V and J genes are TRBV27 and TRBJ2-1; D may be TRBD2 (6 bases). The CDR3 has 14 amino acids. V lost 6 bases and J lost 4, with 13 bases in between. Germline lookup yields CDR1 MNHEY and CDR2 SMNVEV (reference sequence). The CDR3 bases are TGTGCCAGCAGGACACTGGCGGGGTACAATGAGCAGTTCTTC. Translating it yields CASRTLAGYNEQFF.

CDR3 amino acids: CASSFQGSNQPQHF. DNA of the CDR3: TGTGCCAGCAGCTTCCAAGGGAGCAATCAGCCCCAGCATTTT. The chain carries TRBV5-6 and TRBJ1-5; D ambiguous. The CDR3 spans 14 residues. Trimming took off 2 bases at V and 1 base at J, with 7 bases between the two ends. Per germline, CDR1 SGHDT and CDR2 YYEEEE.

This CDR3 reads CASSLTGTGGKGTEAFF. CDR3 nucleotide sequence: TGCGCCAGCAGCTTAACCGGGACAGGGGGTAAGGGCACTGAAGCTTTCTTT. V is TRBV5-1 and J is TRBJ1-1; 11 positions agree with TRBD1. The CDR3 loop spans 17 amino acids. Germline V lookup: CDR1 SGHRS, CDR2 YFSETQ. Unmatched junction bases numbered 10, after V lost 2 bases and J lost 4 bases.

This clone has only a few counts. This chain uses TRBV19 with TRBJ2-7; D is possibly TRBD2 (7 bases). With 10 bases removed from V and 0 bases from J, the gap between germline ends came to 13 bases. The CDR3 covers 13 residues. The V gene's germline CDR1 is LNHDA and CDR2 SQIVND (reference sequence). This CDR3 reads CATQRDNSYEQYF. The CDR3 DNA sequence: TGTGCCACCCAGCGGGACAACTCCTACGAGCAGTACTTC.

This clone was counted a single time. The V call is TRBV19, the J call TRBJ1-5; D is uncertain. CDR3 length: 17 residues. Trimming removed 2 bases from V and 2 bases from J, with 16 bases in between. Germline CDR1 reads LNHDA; CDR2 reads SQIVND (reference sequence). Written as DNA, the CDR3 is TGTGCCAGTAGTATATCTGCGGGTATGATGGGCAATCAGCCCCAGCATTTT. This codes for CASSISAGMMGNQPQHF.

The chain links TRBV4-1 to TRBJ1-4; D unresolved. Germline CDR1 is MGHRA and CDR2 is YSYEKL. Between the trimmed V and J ends, which lost 4 bases and 2 bases, there was a span of 8 bases. The CDR3 totals 14 residues. The CDR3 DNA reads as TGCGCCAGCAGCCCTCCGTCGACTAATGAAAAACTGTTTTTT. Amino acids: CASSPPSTNEKLFF.

This clone was detected a few times. The chain uses TRBV6-5 and TRBJ1-5; 9 bases line up with TRBD1. The J segment lost 7 bases and the V segment lost 0 bases, leaving 4 bases of the junction unmatched. The CDR3 sequence is 15 residues long. Germline CDR1 reads MNHEY; CDR2 reads SVGAGI. CDR3 nucleotides: TGTGCCAGCAGTTACTCGTGGACAGGGGAACAGCCCCAGCATTTT. It encodes CASSYSWTGEQPQHF.

The chain uses TRBV19 and TRBJ2-7; 10 bases are shared with TRBD1. V was pared by 5 bases and J by 0 bases, with 4 bases of the junction left unmatched. The CDR3 length is 15 residues. The V gene's germline CDR1 is LNHDA and CDR2 SQIVND (reference sequence). In DNA form, the CDR3 reads TGTGCCAGTAGTTTGACAGGGGGCCGCTCCTACGAGCAGTACTTC. Its protein is CASSLTGGRSYEQYF.

V is TRBV7-8 and J is TRBJ1-2; 9 nucleotides align to TRBD1. Losses at the gene ends were 5 bases for V and 7 bases for J; bases not matched to a gene: 5. CDR3 length: 13 residues. Germline V lookup: CDR1 SGHVS, CDR2 FQNEAQ. The CDR3 spells CASSASQGAGYTF. The CDR3 nucleotides are TGTGCCAGCAGCGCCTCACAGGGGGCTGGCTACACCTTC.

The chain links TRBV19 to TRBJ1-5; 11 bases agree with TRBD1. The V gene end was trimmed by 3 bases and the J gene end by 6 bases; junction bases not matched to a gene: 1. From germline, CDR1 is LNHDA and CDR2 SQIVND (reference sequence). This CDR3 has 14 amino acids. The CDR3 region is CASSMGQGVQPQHF. The CDR3 DNA sequence: TGTGCCAGTAGTATGGGACAGGGGGTTCAGCCCCAGCATTTT.

The chain links TRBV6-5 to TRBJ1-2, with no clear D. The CDR3 is made up of 15 amino acids. The germline CDR1 and CDR2 sequences are MNHEY and SVGAGI. Between the trimmed V and J ends, which lost 6 bases and 1 base, there was a span of 15 bases. Here the CDR3 DNA reads TGTGCCAGCAGCCAAATGGACTCATTTAACTATGGCTACACCTTC. Amino acid sequence: CASSQMDSFNYGYTF.

This chain joins TRBV24-1 and TRBJ1-2; D may be TRBD1 (5 bases). Trimming stripped 3 bases from V and 7 bases from J, with 11 bases between. The CDR3 loop spans 13 amino acids. The germline gives CDR1 KGHDR, CDR2 SFDVKD. The CDR3 DNA follows: TGTGCCACCAGTGATAGGTGGGACGGTGGCTACACCTTC. Its translation is CATSDRWDGGYTF.

The table lists this clone with a count of one. The chain links TRBV25-1 to TRBJ1-2; D uncertain. Per germline, CDR1 MGHDK and CDR2 SYGVNS. V gave up 4 bases and J gave up 0 bases, with 12 bases separating them. The CDR3 covers 15 residues. CDR3 DNA sequence: TGTGCCAGCAGTGGAATCGGGGTCTCTAACTATGGCTACACCTTC. Protein sequence: CASSGIGVSNYGYTF.

This sequence joins TRBV6-5 and TRBJ1-6, with 7 positions matching TRBD1. This CDR3 comprises 15 residues. With V trimmed by 0 bases and J by 9 bases, 5 bases remained unmatched. Germline values: CDR1 MNHEY, CDR2 SVGAGI. Here the CDR3 reads CASSYSRTGGSPLHF. The CDR3 DNA is TGTGCCAGCAGTTACTCAAGGACAGGAGGTTCACCCCTCCACTTT.

The chain combines TRBV7-9 with TRBJ1-3; no reliable D call. This CDR3 is 17 amino acids long. CDR1 and CDR2 (germline): SEHNR, FQNEAQ (reference sequence). Between the trimmed V and J ends, which lost 3 bases and 0 bases, there was a span of 15 bases. This CDR3 is CASSLSDGEFSGNTIYF. The CDR3 bases are TGTGCCAGCAGCTTGTCTGACGGGGAATTCTCTGGAAACACCATATATTTT.

The rearrangement uses TRBV7-6 and TRBJ1-5, with D possibly matching TRBD1 (5 bases). Germline assignment: CDR1 SGHVS and CDR2 FNYEAQ. Trimming shortened V by 2 bases and J by 4 bases, and 12 bases separated the two germline ends. CDR3 length: 15 amino acids. The CDR3 coding sequence is TGTGCCAGCAGCTTAATACTGTCAGGGAATCAGCCCCAGCATTTT. Translating it yields CASSLILSGNQPQHF.

The V call is TRBV28, the J call TRBJ1-1, with 9 bases that match TRBD1. The CDR3 has 15 amino acids. CDR1 and CDR2 (germline): MDHEN, SYDVKM. V shed 6 bases, J shed 6 bases, and the junction held 11 bases outside the gene matches. The chain's CDR3 is CASSPADRGLPEAFF. CDR3 DNA: TGTGCCAGCAGCCCGGCGGACAGGGGTCTACCTGAAGCTTTCTTT.